Listed below are T cell receptor beta chains from one sample, sequenced in a study of control samples from healthy donors and cancer patients. Sequenced by immunoSEQ multiplex PCR; TCRdb stores in-frame clones only, minus some. The sample lists about 160,000 clones, about 94% seen once, with 12% to 15% in the top ten. Material: PBMCs. These receptor sequences come from a man between 60 and 75 years old with colorectal cancer. Each CDR3 is given with its conserved first and last residue. A D gene is named only where the DNA matches it firmly.

D gene,J gene,V gene,CDR3 DNA,CDR3 protein
NA,TRBJ1-1,TRBV19,TGTGCCAGTAGTATAGGGGCGGGGACTGAAGCTTTCTTT,CASSIGAGTEAFF
NA,TRBJ1-5,TRBV6-5,TGTGCCAGCAGTTGGGACACAGGGCAGCCCCAGCATTTT,CASSWDTGQPQHF
TRBD2,TRBJ2-3,TRBV10-3,TGTGCCATCGGGACTAGCAGAATTGACACAGATACGCAGTATTTT,CAIGTSRIDTDTQYF
NA,TRBJ1-4,TRBV6-6,TGTGCCAGCAGTTACTCTGTGGAGGGAAAACTGTTTTTT,CASSYSVEGKLFF
NA,TRBJ2-7,TRBV27,TGTCCCGAGGGACATCCCTCCTACGAGCAGTACTTC,CPEGHPSYEQYF
NA,TRBJ1-6,TRBV18,TGTGCCAGCTCACCGGAGGAAGGAATAGAACCCCTCCACTTT,CASSPEEGIEPLHF
NA,TRBJ2-7,TRBV30,TGTGCCTGGAGCGCCGACAGCTACGAGCAGTACTTC,CAWSADSYEQYF
NA,TRBJ2-2,TRBV11-2,TGTGCCAGCAGCTTAGATCGGGTCGCCACCGGGGAGCTGTTTTTT,CASSLDRVATGELFF
NA,TRBJ1-2,TRBV3-1/TRBV3-2,TGTGCCAGCAGCCAAGTAGCCCAGGCTGGCTACACCTTC,CASSQVAQAGYTF
TRBD1,TRBJ2-3,TRBV18,TGTGCCAGCTCAACCGGACAGGCGCCGCCAGATACGCAGTATTTT,CASSTGQAPPDTQYF
TRBD1,TRBJ1-2,TRBV6-1,TGTGCCAGCAGTGAAACGGGACAGGGGAACTATGGCTACACCTTC,CASSETGQGNYGYTF
TRBD1,TRBJ2-6,TRBV5-6,TGTGCCAGCAGCTACAGGGGGAGCGGCTCGGGGGCCAACGTCCTGACTTTC,CASSYRGSGSGANVLTF
TRBD1,TRBJ2-6,TRBV19,TGTGCCACCCGGACAGGGGGTTCTGGGGCCAACGTCCTGACTTTC,CATRTGGSGANVLTF